The following is a T cell receptor (beta chain) sequence with its context. Germline assignment: CDR1 LGHNT and CDR2 FRNRAP. CDR3 length: 14 residues. V lost 6 bases, J lost 4 bases, and 15 bases lay in between. The data stem from a study of T cells in localized non-small cell lung cancer. Assay used: immunoSEQ multiplex PCR; TCRdb lists only in-frame clones, some missing. The repertoire holds 70,000 to 95,000 clones, with around 90% as singletons. This TCR derives from a woman aged 35-75 years with stage II squamous cell lung carcinoma. This specimen consisted of PBMCs, obtained before any cancer treatment. This rearrangement joins TRBV12-5 to TRBJ1-1; D is possibly TRBD1 (5 bases). This CDR3 is CASGTREEGTEAFF. CDR3 coding DNA: TGTGCTAGTGGCACCAGGGAGGAAGGCACTGAAGCTTTCTTT.